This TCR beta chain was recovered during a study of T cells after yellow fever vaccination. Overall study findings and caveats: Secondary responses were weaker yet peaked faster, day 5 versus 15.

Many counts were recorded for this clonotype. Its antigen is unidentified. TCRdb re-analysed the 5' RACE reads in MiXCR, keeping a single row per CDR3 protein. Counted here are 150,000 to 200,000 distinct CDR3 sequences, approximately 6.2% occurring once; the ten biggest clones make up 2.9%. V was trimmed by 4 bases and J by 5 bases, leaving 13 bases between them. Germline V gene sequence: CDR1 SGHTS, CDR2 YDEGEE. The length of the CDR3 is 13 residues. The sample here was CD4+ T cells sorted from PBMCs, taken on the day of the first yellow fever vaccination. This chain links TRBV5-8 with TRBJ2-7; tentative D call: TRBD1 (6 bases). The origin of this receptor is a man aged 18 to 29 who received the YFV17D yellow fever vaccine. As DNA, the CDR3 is TGTGCCAGCAGCACAGGGAATTCCCACGAGCAGTACTTC. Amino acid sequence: CASSTGNSHEQYF. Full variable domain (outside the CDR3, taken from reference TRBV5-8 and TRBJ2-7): EAGVTQSPTHLIKTRGQQATLRCSPISGHTSVYWYQQALGLGLQFLLWYDEGEERNRGNFPPRFSGRQFPNYSSELNVNALELEDSALYLCASSTGNSHEQYFGPGTRLTVT.